Reported below is one TCR beta chain. Its antigen is not known. Losses at the gene ends were 8 bases for V and 2 bases for J; bases not matched to a gene: 2. CDR3 size: 13 residues. The germline V gene encodes CDR1 SGHAT and CDR2 FQNNGV. This sample is part of a study of cytomegalovirus exposure and HLA in healthy donors. Findings and caveats of the study: Among TCR beta chains of equal frequency, HLA-associated ones were more clonally expanded in a later analysis.

Every donor was a healthy person donating bone marrow. The PCR ran on 60 Vbeta and 13 Jbeta primers. Profiling relied on immunoSEQ multiplex PCR, and the TCRdb table lists in-frame clones only, not all of them. This table holds around 190,000 clones, about 80% found once. The chain carries TRBV11-2 and TRBJ2-7, with 11 nucleotides matching TRBD2. Source material: PBMCs. The receptor's source is a man younger than 40 in good health and CMV-seronegative. CDR3 sequence reads: CASRLAGTYEQYF. The CDR3 DNA is TGTGCCAGCCGACTAGCGGGAACCTACGAGCAGTACTTC. Full variable domain (missing parts from reference TRBV11-2 and TRBJ2-7): EAGVAQSPRYKIIEKRQSVAFWCNPISGHATLYWYQQILGQGPKLLIQFQNNGVVDDSQLPKDRFSAERLKGVDSTLKIQPAKLEDSAVYLCASRLAGTYEQYFGPGTRLTVT.